Listed here are 11 T cell receptor beta chains from one sample, sequenced in a study of cytomegalovirus exposure and HLA in healthy donors. Primers for the PCR totalled 60 Vbeta and 13 Jbeta. Libraries were prepared by immunoSEQ multiplex PCR; TCRdb keeps only in-frame clonotypes and omits some of them. The sample comprises 150,000 to 200,000 clones, 60% to 80% of which are singletons, and around 1.5% rests with the top ten. The material sequenced was PBMCs. These receptor sequences come from a woman between 25 and 40 years old in good health and CMV-seronegative.

The V gene is TRBV7-8, the J gene TRBJ2-5; 8 bases map to TRBD2. J gave up 2 bases and V 5 bases, and 13 bases lay outside the gene matches. The CDR3 has 17 residues. CDR1 is SGHVS, CDR2 FQNEAQ, per germline. CDR3 DNA sequence: TGTGCCAGCAGCCTACGGGGGGGGCGCCCAGGGCAAGAGACCCAGTACTTC. Its translation: CASSLRGGRPGQETQYF.

V usage is TRBV7-9 and J usage is TRBJ2-3; TRBD2 matches at 7 bases. J gave up 5 bases and V 10 bases, and 3 bases lay outside the gene matches. The germline V gene has CDR1 SEHNR and CDR2 FQNEAQ (reference sequence). The CDR3 totals 11 residues. CDR3: CATGEGDTQYF. CDR3 nucleotide sequence: TGTGCCACTGGGGAGGGAGATACGCAGTATTTT.

This sequence joins TRBV5-1 and TRBJ2-7; maybe TRBD2 (6 bases). The CDR3 runs to 13 residues. Trimming took off 4 bases at V and 5 bases at J, with 13 bases between the two ends. Germline values: CDR1 SGHRS, CDR2 YFSETQ. CDR3 region: CASSPRGKDEQYF. For the CDR3, the DNA is TGCGCCAGCAGCCCCCGGGGGAAGGACGAGCAGTACTTC.

The chain combines TRBV6-1 with TRBJ2-1; a possible D gene is TRBD1 (6 bases). V was trimmed by 3 bases and J by 8 bases, leaving 14 bases between them. CDR1 and CDR2 (germline): MNHNS, SASEGT. This CDR3 is built from 14 residues. The CDR3 nucleotides are TGTGCCAGCAGTGACCAGAGGGGGTTTGATGAGCAGTTCTTC. Translation gives CASSDQRGFDEQFF.

The chain uses TRBV9 and TRBJ1-1, with TRBD1 matching over 7 bases. V was clipped by 2 bases and J by 1 base; unmatched bases: 2. This CDR3 is built from 14 residues. Germline V CDR1 and CDR2: SGDLS, YYNGEE. The CDR3 sequence is CASSVTGRNTEAFF. Written as DNA, the CDR3 is TGTGCCAGCAGCGTGACAGGGCGGAACACTGAAGCTTTCTTT.

This rearrangement joins TRBV2 to TRBJ2-1, with a possible D match to TRBD1 (5 bases). The germline gives CDR1 SNHLY, CDR2 FYNNEI. The V and J ends lost 4 bases and 8 bases respectively, with 9 bases between them. The CDR3 has 12 residues. CDR3 DNA: TGTGCCAGCAGTGCAAGGGGTGATGAGCAGTTCTTC. It specifies CASSARGDEQFF.

The chain is built from TRBV7-3 and TRBJ1-1, with TRBD1 as a possible D gene (5 bases). The V and J ends lost 0 bases and 6 bases respectively, with 14 bases between them. Germline CDR1 SGHTA, CDR2 FQGTGA. This CDR3 is 15 amino acids long. In DNA, the CDR3 is TGTGCCAGCAGCTTAACGATCGGGGGGTTAGCTGAAGCTTTCTTT. Its protein product is CASSLTIGGLAEAFF.

V and J are TRBV28 and TRBJ1-2, with a weak D call TRBD1 (5 bases). Trimming pared 2 bases from V and 5 bases from J, leaving 9 bases between. CDR1 and CDR2 (germline): MDHEN, SYDVKM. The length of the CDR3 is 13 residues. CDR3 amino acids: CASSLVQAYGYTF. CDR3 nucleotide sequence: TGTGCCAGCAGTTTAGTACAGGCTTATGGCTACACCTTC.

The rearrangement links TRBV27 to TRBJ1-5; D unresolved. V lost 1 base and J 6 bases, leaving 7 bases between the germline ends. The CDR3 is made up of 13 amino acids. Looked up from germline, CDR1 is MNHEY and CDR2 is SMNVEV (reference sequence). The CDR3: CASSLWSGQPQHF. CDR3 in DNA: TGTGCCAGCAGTTTATGGTCGGGTCAGCCCCAGCATTTT.

This clone was seen once. The V gene is TRBV7-8, the J gene TRBJ2-3; 7 bases line up with TRBD2. The CDR3 contains 16 residues. CDR1 and CDR2 (germline): SGHVS, FQNEAQ. After removal of 5 bases from V and 5 bases from J, the junction contained 13 bases not matched to a gene. CDR3 protein: CASSPRAPGRGDTQYF. The CDR3 coding sequence is TGTGCCAGCAGCCCGCGGGCCCCAGGGAGGGGAGATACGCAGTATTTT.

The chain uses TRBV6-5 and TRBJ1-1, with D unclear. V lost 10 bases and J lost 4, with 13 bases in between. CDR1 and CDR2 (germline): MNHEY, SVGAGI. The CDR3 loop spans 12 amino acids. The CDR3 DNA sequence: TGTGCCACCACCGGAGTGGGCACTGAAGCTTTCTTT. Protein: CATTGVGTEAFF.